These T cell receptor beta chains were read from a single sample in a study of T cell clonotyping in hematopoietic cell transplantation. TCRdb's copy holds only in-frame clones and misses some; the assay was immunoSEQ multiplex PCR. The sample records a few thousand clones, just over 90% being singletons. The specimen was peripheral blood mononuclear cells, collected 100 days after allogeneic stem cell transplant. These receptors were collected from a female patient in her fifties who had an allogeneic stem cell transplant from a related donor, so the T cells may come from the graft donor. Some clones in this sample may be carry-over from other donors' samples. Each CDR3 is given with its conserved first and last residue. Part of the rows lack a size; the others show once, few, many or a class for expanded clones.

CDR3 protein: CASSFGDRGAGYTF
clone size: -
J gene: TRBJ1-2
V gene: TRBV7-9

CDR3 protein: CASSPTGSRETQYF
clone size: -
J gene: TRBJ2-5
V gene: TRBV7-7

CDR3 protein: CASSEGAPRRDTEAFF
clone size: -
J gene: TRBJ1-1
V gene: TRBV2

CDR3 protein: CASSQSGHYGYTF
clone size: -
J gene: TRBJ1-2
V gene: TRBV28

CDR3 protein: CASTGSYEQYF
clone size: -
J gene: TRBJ2-7
V gene: TRBV10-2

CDR3 protein: CAWFGSMLNTEAFF
clone size: -
J gene: TRBJ1-1
V gene: TRBV30

CDR3 protein: CAWSVRGADTQYF
clone size: -
J gene: TRBJ2-3
V gene: TRBV30

CDR3 protein: CAWSVPPGESAQFF
clone size: once
J gene: TRBJ2-1
V gene: TRBV30

CDR3 protein: CASSHREGYEQYF
clone size: -
J gene: TRBJ2-7
V gene: TRBV6-5

CDR3 protein: CAWKGGLMNTEAFF
clone size: -
J gene: TRBJ1-1
V gene: TRBV30

CDR3 protein: CASSLSGFFDEQYF
clone size: -
J gene: TRBJ2-7
V gene: TRBV7-2

CDR3 protein: CASSYGTSGNQPQHF
clone size: -
J gene: TRBJ1-5
V gene: TRBV6-6

CDR3 protein: CASCCPFSGANVLTF
clone size: -
J gene: TRBJ2-6
V gene: TRBV2

CDR3 protein: CASRGDSFGNTIYF
clone size: -
J gene: TRBJ1-3
V gene: TRBV7-2

CDR3 protein: CASSSPGGSNQPQHF
clone size: -
J gene: TRBJ1-5
V gene: TRBV19

CDR3 protein: CASSPRTGGYGYTF
clone size: -
J gene: TRBJ1-2
V gene: TRBV19

CDR3 protein: CASDRGPGNTIYF
clone size: -
J gene: TRBJ1-3
V gene: TRBV7-9

CDR3 protein: CASSTFGTNLETQYF
clone size: -
J gene: TRBJ2-5
V gene: TRBV2

CDR3 protein: CASSLGDRIIQPQHF
clone size: -
J gene: TRBJ1-5
V gene: TRBV7-2

CDR3 protein: CASSQDPISNYGYTF
clone size: -
J gene: TRBJ1-2
V gene: TRBV4-1

CDR3 protein: CASSQGYSGRDEQFF
clone size: -
J gene: TRBJ2-1
V gene: TRBV4-1

CDR3 protein: CASSYLLFPSYEQYF
clone size: -
J gene: TRBJ2-7
V gene: TRBV6-5

CDR3 protein: CASSIPQSGYSNQPQHF
clone size: -
J gene: TRBJ1-5
V gene: TRBV28

CDR3 protein: CSVAPTGGNQPQHF
clone size: -
J gene: TRBJ1-5
V gene: TRBV29-1

CDR3 protein: CATLGGAPYEQYF
clone size: -
J gene: TRBJ2-7
V gene: TRBV6-5

CDR3 protein: CASSQQRTGGGGTEAFF
clone size: -
J gene: TRBJ1-1
V gene: TRBV5-1

CDR3 protein: CASSLLGTAAAAFF
clone size: -
J gene: TRBJ1-1
V gene: TRBV6-5

CDR3 protein: CASSDDNSGANVLTF
clone size: -
J gene: TRBJ2-6
V gene: TRBV6-4

CDR3 protein: CASSFSKEPGLYGYTF
clone size: -
J gene: TRBJ1-2
V gene: TRBV5-6

CDR3 protein: CASSEGLAGADTQYF
clone size: -
J gene: TRBJ2-3
V gene: TRBV9

CDR3 protein: CASSLAEGGLGNSPLHF
clone size: large
J gene: TRBJ1-6
V gene: TRBV7-2

CDR3 protein: CASSYSLSLNQPQHF
clone size: -
J gene: TRBJ1-5
V gene: TRBV6-5

CDR3 protein: CASSTGQGKNTEAFF
clone size: -
J gene: TRBJ1-1
V gene: TRBV19

CDR3 protein: CASRSVIAFTDTQYF
clone size: medium-sized
J gene: TRBJ2-3
V gene: TRBV9

CDR3 protein: CAISDPTGGGETQYF
clone size: -
J gene: TRBJ2-5
V gene: TRBV10-3

CDR3 protein: CASSELAGGPDTQYF
clone size: -
J gene: TRBJ2-3
V gene: TRBV6-1

CDR3 protein: CASGPYHVEDGYTF
clone size: -
J gene: TRBJ1-2
V gene: TRBV7-2

CDR3 protein: CASSEDRAIGPQHF
clone size: -
J gene: TRBJ1-5
V gene: TRBV6-1

CDR3 protein: CASSSQGYEQYF
clone size: -
J gene: TRBJ2-7
V gene: TRBV14

CDR3 protein: CASSSGQGRLFF
clone size: -
J gene: TRBJ1-4
V gene: TRBV2

CDR3 protein: CAWSVRRRPETVNTEAFF
clone size: -
J gene: TRBJ1-1
V gene: TRBV30

CDR3 protein: CAWSVAGGGAYNEQFF
clone size: -
J gene: TRBJ2-1
V gene: TRBV30

CDR3 protein: CASRGQTTSNQPQHF
clone size: -
J gene: TRBJ1-5
V gene: TRBV2

CDR3 protein: CASSLPGAGDTQYF
clone size: -
J gene: TRBJ2-3
V gene: TRBV7-9

CDR3 protein: CASRTGGYTEAFF
clone size: -
J gene: TRBJ1-1
V gene: TRBV6-5

CDR3 protein: CASSWGGETQYF
clone size: -
J gene: TRBJ2-5
V gene: TRBV7-2

CDR3 protein: CASSEPPEGQPQHF
clone size: few
J gene: TRBJ1-5
V gene: TRBV2

CDR3 protein: CASSQDGLAGGFTDTQYF
clone size: -
J gene: TRBJ2-3
V gene: TRBV4-1

CDR3 protein: CASSLRGETGELFF
clone size: -
J gene: TRBJ2-2
V gene: TRBV7-8

CDR3 protein: CASSAGTSSYNEQFF
clone size: -
J gene: TRBJ2-1
V gene: TRBV2

CDR3 protein: CASSPPLANFYEQYF
clone size: -
J gene: TRBJ2-7
V gene: TRBV18

CDR3 protein: CASSGPSWEQYF
clone size: -
J gene: TRBJ2-7
V gene: TRBV2

CDR3 protein: CASSIIQDQYNEQFF
clone size: -
J gene: TRBJ2-1
V gene: TRBV19

CDR3 protein: CASSSKDRGYGYTF
clone size: -
J gene: TRBJ1-2
V gene: TRBV7-9